In its sample, the clone carrying this TCR beta chain was seen a few times. Its antigen is unidentified. Trimming cost V 2 bases and J 6 bases, with 11 bases left between them. This CDR3 is 14 amino acids long. Germline CDR1 and CDR2: MNHNS and SASEGT. This sample was included in a study of T cell repertoires in cytomegalovirus infection. Study context: Public TCR beta signatures were indicative of both CMV infection and a matching HLA type.

The study's findings and limits: HLA-C-restricted CMV-specific TCR beta clonotypes prevailed in the ex vivo response. Of the TCR beta families, the public ones yielded a cumulative frequency that identified carriers of CMV plus the relevant HLA.

TCRdb used MiXCR to reprocess the reads, holding one entry per CDR3 protein. The table includes about 180,000 distinct CDR3 sequences, about a sixth detected once. The chain recombines TRBV6-1 with TRBJ2-1; perhaps TRBD1 as D (6 bases). Sequenced sample: CD8+ T cells from PBMCs. The sequence derives from a human donor in good health (CMV status not recorded). Some clones in this sample may be carry-over from other donors' samples. As DNA, the CDR3 is TGTGCCAGCAGTGAATTTGTACAGGGCAATGAGCAGTTCTTC. Translated: CASSEFVQGNEQFF.